What follows are 11 T cell receptor beta chains derived from one specimen sequenced in a study of blood T cell repertoires in COVID-19. This table comes from immunoSEQ multiplex PCR, and its TCRdb copy is limited to in-frame clones, with some not included. The repertoire includes some 350,000 clones, 85% to 90% of them detected once, and about 1% sits in the top ten. Specimen: PBMCs or T cells enriched from blood (not recorded which). These receptors originate from a man between 18 and 35 years old who had recovered from COVID-19.

The rearrangement links TRBV10-3 to TRBJ2-3, with a possible D match to TRBD2 (5 bases). V dropped 9 bases and J dropped 0 bases, with 10 bases sitting between them. The germline gives CDR1 ENHRY, CDR2 SYGVKD. CDR3 size: 13 residues. Here the CDR3 reads CAILADSTDTQYF. The CDR3 nucleotides read TGTGCCATTCTAGCCGATAGCACAGATACGCAGTATTTT.

The chain links TRBV12-1 to TRBJ2-4; the listed D gene, TRBD1, was not tested against the DNA. TRBV12-1 is assigned pseudogene status. The CDR3 is 16 amino acids. The CDR3 here is CASSFIRVNFKNIQYF. The CDR3 region has the DNA TGTGCCAGCAGCTTCATCAGGGTCAACTTCAAAAACATTCAGTACTTC.

This clone is a singleton in its sample. The rearrangement uses TRBV4-1 and TRBJ2-1, with D tentatively TRBD2 (6 bases). Germline CDR1 reads MGHRA; CDR2 reads YSYEKL. V lost 0 bases and J 0 bases, leaving 12 bases between the germline ends. This CDR3 has 17 amino acids. CDR3 nucleotides: TGCGCCAGCAGCCAAGAAGGGGAGGCGAGCTCCTACAATGAGCAGTTCTTC. Its protein product is CASSQEGEASSYNEQFF.

In its sample, this clone was seen once. This chain joins TRBV10-3 and TRBJ2-2, with D possibly matching TRBD2 (7 bases). The germline V gene encodes CDR1 ENHRY and CDR2 SYGVKD. The CDR3 has 16 amino acids. V was shortened by 4 bases and J by 4 bases, with 16 bases between the two germline ends. CDR3: CAISGGGQGPTGELFF. CDR3 sequence (DNA): TGTGCCATCAGTGGGGGGGGCCAGGGACCCACCGGGGAGCTGTTTTTT.

The rearrangement uses TRBV28 and TRBJ2-7, with 7 bases identical to TRBD1. V lost 3 bases to trimming and J lost 4 bases; unmatched junction nucleotides: 6. Germline-derived CDR1 and CDR2 are MDHEN and SYDVKM. This CDR3 spans 14 amino acids. The CDR3 DNA sequence: TGTGCCAGCAGTTTTTTTGACAGGGTATACGAGCAGTACTTC. Amino acid sequence: CASSFFDRVYEQYF.

V usage is TRBV7-3 and J usage is TRBJ2-1, with D perhaps TRBD2 (6 bases). V was trimmed by 5 bases and J by 4 bases, leaving 15 bases between them. Germline V gene data show CDR1 as SGHTA and CDR2 as FQGTGA. The CDR3 runs 15 residues. The CDR3 reads CASSAGTSSYNEQFF. DNA of the CDR3: TGTGCCAGCAGCGCCGGGACTTCGAGTTACAATGAGCAGTTCTTC.

The CDR3 spells CASSPRGRGMVSPLHF. The CDR3 DNA reads TGTGCCAGCAGCCCCCGAGGCAGGGGGATGGTTTCACCCCTCCACTTT. The gene calls are TRBV9 and TRBJ1-6; 7 nucleotides line up with TRBD1. CDR3 length equals 16 residues. In germline, CDR1 is SGDLS, CDR2 YYNGEE. V lost 4 bases to trimming and J lost 9 bases; unmatched junction nucleotides: 13.

This clone came up once. J is TRBJ1-2 and V is TRBV30, with no clear D. The CDR3 is 16 residues long. V shed 0 bases and J shed 1 base, with 15 bases lying between them. CDR1 GTSNPN and CDR2 SVGIG come from the germline V gene (reference sequence). The CDR3 is CAWSVVWAGLNYGYTF. The DNA for the CDR3 is TGTGCCTGGAGTGTTGTGTGGGCCGGACTTAACTATGGCTACACCTTC.

This chain joins TRBV14 and TRBJ2-7, with a tentative D call TRBD2 (6 bases). The length of the CDR3 is 15 residues. Germline V gene lookup returns CDR1 SGHDN and CDR2 FVKESK. Trimming removed 3 bases at V and 0 bases at J, with 12 bases between. The CDR3 DNA follows: TGTGCCAGCAGCCACGGCGGGGAATTCTCCTACGAGCAGTACTTC. This encodes CASSHGGEFSYEQYF.

This clone was seen just once. The chain carries TRBV7-2 and TRBJ2-5, with D hard to call. The CDR3 totals 14 residues. Germline V gives CDR1 SGHTA, CDR2 FQGNSA. The V gene lost 1 base and the J gene lost 3 bases, with 9 bases spanning the gap. The CDR3 nucleotides read TGTGCCAGCAGCTTAGTTACAGCTGAAGAGACCCAGTACTTC. This sequence encodes CASSLVTAEETQYF. The full variable domain, completed using reference TRBV7-2 and TRBJ2-5, is GAGVSQSPSNKVTEKGKDVELRCDPISGHTALYWYRQSLGQGLEFLIYFQGNSAPDKSGLPSDRFSAERTGGSVSTLTIQRTQQEDSAVYLCASSLVTAEETQYFGPGTRLLVL.

The chain combines TRBV27 with TRBJ2-7; maybe TRBD1 (6 bases). Germline CDR1 MNHEY, CDR2 SMNVEV (reference sequence). V lost 6 bases, J lost 3 bases, and 12 bases lay in between. This CDR3 contains 13 residues. CDR3 in DNA: TGTGCCAGCAGCAACAGGGAAGGCTACGAGCAGTACTTC. Protein: CASSNREGYEQYF.